This TCR beta chain was captured in a study of CD8+ T cells in alopecia areata. For the study at large: Those patients who were treated received oral tofacitinib, which was given at 5 to 10 mg twice daily for moderate-to-severe alopecia areata. Study-level points and caveats: Both scalp clonality and the expanded CD8+ clones among the top 100 showed a significant decrease with tofacitinib. Among the cells sequenced in scalp samples are also the resident alphabeta T cells of normal skin.

About this clone itself: The antigen is unknown.

As the sequencing template, cDNA was produced by extracting RNA and reverse transcribing it. The method was immunoSEQ multiplex PCR; TCRdb's version includes in-frame clones alone and lacks a portion of them. The sample shows 90,000 to 150,000 clones, roughly 58% of them seen only once. Sample treatment: oral pan-JAK inhibitor, 5-10 mg twice daily. Sorting separated CD4+ and CD8+ T cells out of PBMCs. There are 16 residues in the CDR3. V lost 0 bases to trimming and J lost 6 bases, with 17 bases between them. From germline, CDR1 is MGHRA and CDR2 YSYEKL. The receptor comes from a human donor with alopecia areata. The material sequenced was CD8+ T cells sorted from blood, taken at week 4, from a patient treated with tofacitinib. The J gene is TRBJ1-2, the V gene TRBV4-1, with a tentative D call TRBD1 (6 bases). The CDR3 bases are TGCGCCAGCAGCCAAGATCGTTTGGCAGGGGATAATGGCTACACCTTC. Protein sequence: CASSQDRLAGDNGYTF.